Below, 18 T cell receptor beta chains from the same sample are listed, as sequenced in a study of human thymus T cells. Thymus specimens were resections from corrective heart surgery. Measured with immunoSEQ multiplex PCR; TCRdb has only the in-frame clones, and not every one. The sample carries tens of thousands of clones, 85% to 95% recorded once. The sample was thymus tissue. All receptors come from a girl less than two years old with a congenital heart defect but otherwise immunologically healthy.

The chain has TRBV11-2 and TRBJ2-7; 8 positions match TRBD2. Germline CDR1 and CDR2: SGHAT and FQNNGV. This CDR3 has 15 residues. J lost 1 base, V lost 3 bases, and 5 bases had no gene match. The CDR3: CASSFLAGLSYEQYF. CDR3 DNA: TGTGCCAGCAGCTTTCTAGCGGGTCTTTCCTACGAGCAGTACTTC.

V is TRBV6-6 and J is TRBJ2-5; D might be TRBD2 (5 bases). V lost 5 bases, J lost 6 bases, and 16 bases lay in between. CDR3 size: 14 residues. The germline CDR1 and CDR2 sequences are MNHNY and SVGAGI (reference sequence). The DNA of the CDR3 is TGTGCCAGCAGTCCCACCGTCCGGGGTCAGACCCAGTACTTC. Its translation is CASSPTVRGQTQYF.

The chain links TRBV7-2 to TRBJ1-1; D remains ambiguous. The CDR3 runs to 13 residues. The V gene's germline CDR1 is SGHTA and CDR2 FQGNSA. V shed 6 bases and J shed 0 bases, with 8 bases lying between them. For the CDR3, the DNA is TGTGCCAGCAGTAACGAAATGAACACTGAAGCTTTCTTT. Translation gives CASSNEMNTEAFF.

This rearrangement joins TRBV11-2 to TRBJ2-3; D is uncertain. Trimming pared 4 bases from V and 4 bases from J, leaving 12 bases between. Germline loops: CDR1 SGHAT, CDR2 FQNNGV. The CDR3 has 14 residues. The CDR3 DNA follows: TGTGCCAGCAGCTCCGCGCCCGGCCCAGATACGCAGTATTTT. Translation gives CASSSAPGPDTQYF. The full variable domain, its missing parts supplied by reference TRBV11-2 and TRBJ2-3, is EAGVAQSPRYKIIEKRQSVAFWCNPISGHATLYWYQQILGQGPKLLIQFQNNGVVDDSQLPKDRFSAERLKGVDSTLKIQPAKLEDSAVYLCASSSAPGPDTQYFGPGTRLTVL.

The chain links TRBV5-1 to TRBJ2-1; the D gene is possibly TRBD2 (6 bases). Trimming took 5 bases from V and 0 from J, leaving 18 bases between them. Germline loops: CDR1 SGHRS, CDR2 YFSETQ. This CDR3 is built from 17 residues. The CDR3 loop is CASSPTTRESSYNEQFF. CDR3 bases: TGCGCCAGCAGTCCAACTACCCGGGAGAGCTCCTACAATGAGCAGTTCTTC.

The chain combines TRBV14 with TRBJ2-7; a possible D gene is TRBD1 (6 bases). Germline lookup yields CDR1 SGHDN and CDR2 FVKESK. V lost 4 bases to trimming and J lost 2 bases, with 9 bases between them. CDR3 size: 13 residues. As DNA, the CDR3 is TGTGCCAGCAGCCCAGACAGGACCTACGAGCAGTACTTC. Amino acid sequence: CASSPDRTYEQYF.

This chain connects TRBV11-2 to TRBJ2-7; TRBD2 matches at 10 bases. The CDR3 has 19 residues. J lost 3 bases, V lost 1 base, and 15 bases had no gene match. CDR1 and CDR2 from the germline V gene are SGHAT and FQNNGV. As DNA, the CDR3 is TGTGCCAGCAGCTTAGGGTTTGGGTCGACTAGCGGGCCACACTACGAGCAGTACTTC. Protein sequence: CASSLGFGSTSGPHYEQYF.

This chain's CDR3 is CASSRSGPSASSGANVLTF. The CDR3, as DNA: TGTGCCAGTAGTAGATCGGGTCCTTCAGCGAGCTCTGGGGCCAACGTCCTGACTTTC. The chain joins TRBV19 to TRBJ2-6; D is uncertain. The germline V gene encodes CDR1 LNHDA and CDR2 SQIVND (reference sequence). This CDR3 contains 19 residues. V lost 4 bases to trimming and J lost 0 bases, with 19 bases between them.

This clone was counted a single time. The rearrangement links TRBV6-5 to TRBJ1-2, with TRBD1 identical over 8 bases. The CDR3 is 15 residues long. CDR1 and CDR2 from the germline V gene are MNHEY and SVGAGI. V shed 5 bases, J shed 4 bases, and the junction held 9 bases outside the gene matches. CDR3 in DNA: TGTGCCAGCAGTCGTCGGACAGGGCATAGCTATGGCTACACCTTC. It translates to CASSRRTGHSYGYTF.

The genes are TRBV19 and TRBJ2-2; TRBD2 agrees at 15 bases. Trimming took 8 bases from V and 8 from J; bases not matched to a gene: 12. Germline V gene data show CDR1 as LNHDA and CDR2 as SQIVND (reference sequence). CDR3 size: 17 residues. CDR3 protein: CASEREPGLAGGGELFF. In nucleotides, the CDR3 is TGTGCCAGTGAGCGGGAGCCGGGACTAGCGGGAGGTGGGGAGCTGTTTTTT.

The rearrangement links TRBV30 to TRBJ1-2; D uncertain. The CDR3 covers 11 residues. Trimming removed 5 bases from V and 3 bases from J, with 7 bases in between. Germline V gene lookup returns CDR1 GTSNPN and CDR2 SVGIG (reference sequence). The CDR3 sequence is CAWEGDYGYTF. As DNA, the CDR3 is TGTGCCTGGGAGGGTGACTATGGCTACACCTTC.

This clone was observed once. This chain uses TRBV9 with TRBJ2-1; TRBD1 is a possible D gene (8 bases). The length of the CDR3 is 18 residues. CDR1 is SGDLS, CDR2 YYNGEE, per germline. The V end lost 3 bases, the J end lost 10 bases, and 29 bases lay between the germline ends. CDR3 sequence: CASSARTGMGAGEQEQFF. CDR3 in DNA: TGTGCCAGCAGCGCACGGACAGGGATGGGGGCGGGAGAGCAAGAGCAGTTCTTC.

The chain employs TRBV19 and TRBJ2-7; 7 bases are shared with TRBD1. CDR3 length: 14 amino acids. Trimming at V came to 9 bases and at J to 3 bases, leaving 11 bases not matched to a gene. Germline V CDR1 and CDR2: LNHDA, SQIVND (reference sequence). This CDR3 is CASRQGEGLYEQYF. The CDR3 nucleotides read TGTGCCAGCAGACAGGGTGAGGGGCTCTACGAGCAGTACTTC. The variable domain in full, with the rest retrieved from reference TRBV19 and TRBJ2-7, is DGGITQSPKYLFRKEGQNVTLSCEQNLNHDAMYWYRQDPGQGLRLIYYSQIVNDFQKGDIAEGYSVSREKKESFPLTVTSAQKNPTAFYLCASRQGEGLYEQYFGPGTRLTVT.

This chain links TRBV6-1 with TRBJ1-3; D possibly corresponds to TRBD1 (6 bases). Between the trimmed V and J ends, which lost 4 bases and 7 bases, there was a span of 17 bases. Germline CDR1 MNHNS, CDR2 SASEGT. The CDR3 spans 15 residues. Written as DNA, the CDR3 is TGTGCCAGCAGTGTACAGGGCCCCTTGCGTAACACCATATATTTT. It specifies CASSVQGPLRNTIYF.

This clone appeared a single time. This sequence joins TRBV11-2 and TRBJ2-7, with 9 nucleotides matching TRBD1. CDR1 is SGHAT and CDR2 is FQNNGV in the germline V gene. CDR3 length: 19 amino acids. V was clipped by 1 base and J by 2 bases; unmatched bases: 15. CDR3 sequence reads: CASSLGGGTGFSSAYEQYF. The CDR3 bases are TGTGCCAGCAGCTTAGGAGGGGGGACAGGGTTCTCATCAGCCTACGAGCAGTACTTC.

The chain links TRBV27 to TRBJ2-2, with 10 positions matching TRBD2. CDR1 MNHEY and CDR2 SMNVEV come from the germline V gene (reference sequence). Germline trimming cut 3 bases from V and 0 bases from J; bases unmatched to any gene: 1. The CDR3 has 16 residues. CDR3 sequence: CASSFLAGANTGELFF. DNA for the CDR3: TGTGCCAGCAGTTTCCTAGCGGGAGCGAACACCGGGGAGCTGTTTTTT.

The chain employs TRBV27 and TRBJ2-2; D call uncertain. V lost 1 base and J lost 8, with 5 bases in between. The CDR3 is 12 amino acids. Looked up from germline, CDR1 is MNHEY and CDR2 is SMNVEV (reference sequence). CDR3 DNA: TGTGCCAGCAGTTTATTGGGGGGGGAGCTGTTTTTT. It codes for CASSLLGGELFF.

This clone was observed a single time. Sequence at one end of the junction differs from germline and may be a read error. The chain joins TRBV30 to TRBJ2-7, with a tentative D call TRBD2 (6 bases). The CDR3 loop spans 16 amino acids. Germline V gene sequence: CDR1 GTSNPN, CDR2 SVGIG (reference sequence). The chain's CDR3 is CAWSCPDQGPHGGVDF. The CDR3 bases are TGTGCCTGGAGTTGCCCCGATCAGGGTCCCCACGGCGGGGTGGACTTC. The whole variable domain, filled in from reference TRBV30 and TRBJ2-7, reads SQTIHQWPATLVQPVGSPLSLECTVEGTSNPNLYWYRQAAGRGLQLLFYSVGIGQISSEVPQNLSASRPQDRQFILSSKKLLLSDSGFYLCAWSCPDQGPHGGVDFGPGTRLTVT.